Only a few counts were recorded for the clone carrying this T cell receptor beta chain. Construction of TCR beta libraries relied on iRepertoire HTBI primers and on Arm-PCR targeting CDR3 regions. TCRdb re-analysed the multiplex PCR reads in MiXCR, keeping a single row per CDR3 protein. The table lists approximately 360,000 distinct CDR3 sequences, approximately 25% of them singletons. This sample was included in a study of regulatory T cells in long-lasting Graves disease. This CDR3 spans 19 amino acids. Germline assignment: CDR1 SNHLY and CDR2 FYNNEI. The V segment lost 5 bases and the J segment 5 bases; nucleotides outside the gene matches: 14. This sample's time point: persistent/refractory GD, antithyroid drugs over 5 years with positive TRAb. PBMC-extracted RNA yielded the TCR library. In Xi'an, China, an endocrinology department was the source of patients. The authors drew roughly 8.1 milliliters of peripheral blood into EDTA tubes.

The sequence was collected from a woman aged 40 to 50 with Graves disease. This specimen was peripheral blood mononuclear cells (PBMCs), taken when the disease was refractory, from a patient treated with antithyroid drugs. V and J are TRBV2 and TRBJ2-2; 13 nucleotides line up with TRBD2. In DNA, the CDR3 is TGTGCCAGCAGTCAAACTGACACTCCGGGACTAGCGGGAACCGGGGAGCTGTTTTTT. Its translation: CASSQTDTPGLAGTGELFF. Drawing the rest from reference TRBV2 and TRBJ2-2, the complete variable domain is EPEVTQTPSHQVTQMGQEVILRCVPISNHLYFYWYRQILGQKVEFLVSFYNNEISEKSEIFDDQFSVERPDGSNFTLKIRSTKLEDSAMYFCASSQTDTPGLAGTGELFFGEGSRLTVL.